A selection of T cell receptor beta chains follows, all from one sample in a study of response to subunit inactivated influenza vaccine. One entry per CDR3 protein results from TCRdb running MiXCR on the RT-PCR reads. The sample comprises hundreds of thousands of distinct CDR3 sequences, roughly 14% of which are singletons, and around 6.5% rests with the top ten. The sample was PBMCs from blood, taken 14 to 15 days before vaccination. The receptors derive from a man in his fifties who received an inactivated influenza vaccine. The CDR3 runs from the conserved cysteine through the conserved F or W. Each record gives: J gene, D gene, clone size, V gene, CDR3 DNA, CDR3 protein. D genes are given only for firm matches. The size entry is marked missing in some rows and otherwise reads once, few, many or a size class.

j_call: TRBJ2-1; d_call: TRBD2; clone_size: few; v_call: TRBV28; cdr3_nt: TGTGCCAGCAGTTTAGAGTCTAGCGGGAATTTAAGGCAGTTCTTC; cdr3_aa: CASSLESSGNLRQFF
j_call: TRBJ2-5; d_call: -; clone_size: -; v_call: TRBV15; cdr3_nt: TGTGCCACCAGCAGAGATAGGGCTAACCAAGAGACCCAGTACTTC; cdr3_aa: CATSRDRANQETQYF
j_call: TRBJ1-4; d_call: -; clone_size: few; v_call: TRBV18; cdr3_nt: TGTGCCAGCTCAAAGAACGGGGAACACTGGGGTGAAAAACTGTTTTTT; cdr3_aa: CASSKNGEHWGEKLFF
j_call: TRBJ2-5; d_call: TRBD2; clone_size: -; v_call: TRBV5-1; cdr3_nt: TGCGCCAGCAGCTTTGAAGCGGGAGGTCGGGAGACCCAGTACTTC; cdr3_aa: CASSFEAGGRETQYF
j_call: TRBJ2-1; d_call: TRBD2; clone_size: -; v_call: TRBV5-1; cdr3_nt: TGCGCCAGCAGCTTGACTAGCGGGGAGGGCAATGAGCAGTTCTTC; cdr3_aa: CASSLTSGEGNEQFF
j_call: TRBJ2-1; d_call: -; clone_size: -; v_call: TRBV7-6; cdr3_nt: TGTGCCAGCAGCTTAGCCTCCTACGGTTCCTACAATGAGCAGTTCTTC; cdr3_aa: CASSLASYGSYNEQFF
j_call: TRBJ2-2; d_call: -; clone_size: -; v_call: TRBV2; cdr3_nt: TGTGCCAGCAGTGAAGCGGTAGCTACCGGGGAGCTGTTTTTT; cdr3_aa: CASSEAVATGELFF
j_call: TRBJ1-4; d_call: -; clone_size: many; v_call: TRBV5-5; cdr3_nt: TGTGCCAGCAGCTACGGGACGGATACAACTAATGAAAAACTGTTTTTT; cdr3_aa: CASSYGTDTTNEKLFF
j_call: TRBJ2-7; d_call: -; clone_size: -; v_call: TRBV2; cdr3_nt: TGTGCCAGCAGTGAACGGGGGTCGGCCTCCTACGAGCAGTACTTC; cdr3_aa: CASSERGSASYEQYF
j_call: TRBJ2-7; d_call: -; clone_size: -; v_call: TRBV7-2; cdr3_nt: TGTGCCAGCAGCTTAGGGTTAGGGGGAGACGAGCAGTACTTC; cdr3_aa: CASSLGLGGDEQYF